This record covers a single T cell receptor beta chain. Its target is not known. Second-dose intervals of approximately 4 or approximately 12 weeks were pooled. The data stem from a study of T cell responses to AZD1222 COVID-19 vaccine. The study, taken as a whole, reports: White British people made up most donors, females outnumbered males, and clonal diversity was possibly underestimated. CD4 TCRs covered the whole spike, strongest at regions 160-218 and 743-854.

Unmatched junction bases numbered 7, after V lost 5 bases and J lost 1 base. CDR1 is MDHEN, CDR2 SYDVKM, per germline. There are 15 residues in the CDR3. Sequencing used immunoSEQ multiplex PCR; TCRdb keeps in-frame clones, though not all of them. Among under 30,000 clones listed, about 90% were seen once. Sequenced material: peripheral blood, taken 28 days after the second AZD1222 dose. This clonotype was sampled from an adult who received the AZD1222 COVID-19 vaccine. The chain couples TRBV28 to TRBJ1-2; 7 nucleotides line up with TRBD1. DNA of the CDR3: TGTGCCAGCAGTCCGCCGGGACAGAGTAACTATGGCTACACCTTC. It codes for CASSPPGQSNYGYTF.